The clone carrying this TCR beta chain has more than one count but fewer than ten. As yet, its antigen is unknown. CDR3 size: 14 residues. V was clipped by 3 bases and J by 3 bases, with 12 bases between them. Germline V gives CDR1 DFQATT, CDR2 SNEGSKA (reference sequence). A second roughly 7 to 12 cycle PCR used barcoded and J-beta primers. Every single cDNA molecule received a tag from a template-switch adaptor with 12 random nucleotides. TCRdb re-analysed the 5' RACE reads in MiXCR, keeping a single row per CDR3 protein. The sample includes 550,000 to 800,000 distinct CDR3 sequences, about a third of them seen just once. The data derive from a study of blood T cells in healthy people across ages. Study-level points and caveats: More naive CD4+ cells and higher diversity were found in long-lived than in aged donors. Diversity of TCR beta correlated strongly with naive T cell percentage.

Material: blood. This clonotype was obtained from a woman aged 80 or over in good health. The rearrangement links TRBV20-1 to TRBJ1-5, with no clear D. The CDR3 nucleotides are TGCAGTGCTAGTTCCGGCCCCGCCAATCAGCCCCAGCATTTT. Its protein is CSASSGPANQPQHF.